Included here is one TCR beta chain sequence, with context. This sample was included in a study of preoperative IRX-2 immunotherapy in early breast cancer. Assay used: immunoSEQ multiplex PCR; TCRdb lists only in-frame clones, some missing. The table has tens of thousands of clones, about 77% seen once. Specified treatment: preoperative locoregional IRX-2 cytokine immunotherapy. Preoperative locoregional IRX-2 cytokine immunotherapy was tested in the phase Ib source study. CDR3 length: 15 amino acids. V shed 0 bases and J shed 5 bases, with 12 bases lying between them. Germline values: CDR1 MNHNS, CDR2 SASEGT.

The clonotype was recovered from a human donor with breast cancer. The sequenced sample was lymph node tissue, obtained before IRX-2 immunotherapy. The rearrangement joins TRBV6-1 to TRBJ2-3, with D possibly called TRBD1 or TRBD2 (5 bases each). Here the CDR3 DNA reads TGTGCCAGCAGTGAAGCATGGGGGTCGGGAGATACGCAGTATTTT. Its translation: CASSEAWGSGDTQYF.